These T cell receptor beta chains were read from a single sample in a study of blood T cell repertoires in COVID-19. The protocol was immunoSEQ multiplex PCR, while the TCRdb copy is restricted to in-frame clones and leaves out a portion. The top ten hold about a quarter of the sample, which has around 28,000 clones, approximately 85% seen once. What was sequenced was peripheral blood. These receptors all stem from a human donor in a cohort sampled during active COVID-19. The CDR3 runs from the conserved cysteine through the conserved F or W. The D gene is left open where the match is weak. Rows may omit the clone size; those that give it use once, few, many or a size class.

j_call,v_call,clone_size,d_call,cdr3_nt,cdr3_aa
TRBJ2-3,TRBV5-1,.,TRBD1,TGCGCCAGCAGCCGAATGGGGACAGGCTCTACAGATACGCAGTATTTT,CASSRMGTGSTDTQYF
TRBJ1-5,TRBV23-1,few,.,TGCGCCAGCAGTCAATCGTTGGCCCGTCAGCCCCAGCATTTT,CASSQSLARQPQHF
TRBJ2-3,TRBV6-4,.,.,TGTGCCAGCAGTGATGGGAGGAGGACAGATACGCAGTATTTT,CASSDGRRTDTQYF
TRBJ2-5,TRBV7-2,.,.,TGTGCCAGCAGTGGGGCCTTCTTAGAGACCCAGTACTTC,CASSGAFLETQYF
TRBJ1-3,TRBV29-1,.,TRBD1,TGCAGCGTCCAGACAGGGGCGGTGTCTGGAAACACCATATATTTT,CSVQTGAVSGNTIYF
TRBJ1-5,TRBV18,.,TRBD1,TGTGCCAGCTCACAGGGGGCCGGCAATCAGCCCCAGCATTTT,CASSQGAGNQPQHF
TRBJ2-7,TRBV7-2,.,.,TGTGCCAGCAGCTTAGGGGCTAGCGTAACCTACGAGCAGTACTTC,CASSLGASVTYEQYF
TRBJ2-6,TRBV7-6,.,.,TGTGCCAGCAGCTTAGAATGGGTCGGGGGTAGGTCTGGGGCCAACGTCCTGACTTTC,CASSLEWVGGRSGANVLTF
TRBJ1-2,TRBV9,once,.,TGTGCCAGCAATGCGAACCATGGCTACACCTTC,CASNANHGYTF
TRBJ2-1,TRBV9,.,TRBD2,TGTGCCAGCAGCGTTCTAGCGGGGGGGCCCTATGAGCAGTTCTTC,CASSVLAGGPYEQFF
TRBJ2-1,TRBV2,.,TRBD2,TGTGCCATACCGGGACTAGCGGGGGGTAGCTCCTACAATGAGCAGTTCTTC,CAIPGLAGGSSYNEQFF
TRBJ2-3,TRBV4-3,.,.,TGCGCCAGCAGCCAAGAGGGAGCGGGCCCTAGCACAGATACGCAGTATTTT,CASSQEGAGPSTDTQYF
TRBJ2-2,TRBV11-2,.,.,TGTGCCAGCAGCTTAGAACTGGGGGCAGTCGGGGAGCTGTTTTTT,CASSLELGAVGELFF
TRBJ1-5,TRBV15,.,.,TGTGCCACCAGTCACTATAGCAATCAGCCCCAGCATTTT,CATSHYSNQPQHF
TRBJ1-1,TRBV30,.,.,TGTGCCTGGAGTAGGGACACCTACACTGAAGCTTTCTTT,CAWSRDTYTEAFF
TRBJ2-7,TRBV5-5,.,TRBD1,TGTGCCAGCAGCTACCTGGGGGGACAGGGTAAAAAAGAGCAGTACTTC,CASSYLGGQGKKEQYF
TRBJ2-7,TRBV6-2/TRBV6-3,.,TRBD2,TGTGCCAGCAGCCCCGGGGGACTAAACTACGAGCAGTACTTC,CASSPGGLNYEQYF
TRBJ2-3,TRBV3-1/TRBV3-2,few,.,TGTGCCAGCAGCCAAGATCTAGGGCCGGGGACAGATACGCAGTATTTT,CASSQDLGPGTDTQYF
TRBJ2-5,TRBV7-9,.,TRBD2,TGTGCCAGCAGCTTATTACTAGCGGGAGAGACCCAGTACTTC,CASSLLLAGETQYF
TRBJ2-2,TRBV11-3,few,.,TGTGCCAGCAATGTAGGGGGGGCATCGAACACCGGGGAGCTGTTTTTT,CASNVGGASNTGELFF
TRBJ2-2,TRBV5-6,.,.,TGTGCCAGCAGCTGGCAGGGTCTGCACACCGGGGAGCTGTTTTTT,CASSWQGLHTGELFF
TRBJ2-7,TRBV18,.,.,TGTGCCAGCTCACCACGAAATGGGCAGGGATCCTACGAGCAGTACTTC,CASSPRNGQGSYEQYF
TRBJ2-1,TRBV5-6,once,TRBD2,TGTGCCAGCAGCCCCCTCCGAGAGCGGGGCTACTCCTACAATGAGCAGTTCTTC,CASSPLRERGYSYNEQFF
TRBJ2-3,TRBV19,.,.,TGTGCCAGTAGCCTGGGCCCGAGAGCGCAGTATTTT,CASSLGPRAQYF
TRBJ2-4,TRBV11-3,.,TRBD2,TGTGCCAGCAGCCTCGGGGGGTCCAAAAACATTCAGTACTTC,CASSLGGSKNIQYF
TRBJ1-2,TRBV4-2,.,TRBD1,TGTGCCAGCAGCCATGACTTACAGGGACAGAACTATGGCTACACCTTC,CASSHDLQGQNYGYTF
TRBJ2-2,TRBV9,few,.,TGTGCCAGCAGCGAAACAGGTCGCACCGGGGAGCTGTTTTTT,CASSETGRTGELFF
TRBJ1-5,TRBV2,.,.,TGTGCCAGCCAGGCAGGGTTCAATCAGCCCCAGCATTTT,CASQAGFNQPQHF
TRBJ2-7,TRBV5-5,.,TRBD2,TGTGCCAGCAGCTTTAGCGGGACCGAGCAGTACTTC,CASSFSGTEQYF
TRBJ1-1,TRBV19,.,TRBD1,TGTGCCAGTAGTCCAAGGACAGGGAACACTGAAGCTTTCTTT,CASSPRTGNTEAFF
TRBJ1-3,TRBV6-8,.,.,TGTGCCAGCAGTTATAAGATCACTCGGGATATCGCGAACACCATATATTTT,CASSYKITRDIANTIYF
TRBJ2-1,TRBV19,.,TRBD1,TGTGCCAGTAGTACAGGGACAGTTTGGACCTACAATGAGCAGTTCTTC,CASSTGTVWTYNEQFF
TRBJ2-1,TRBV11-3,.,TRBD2,TGTGCCAGCACCCCTAGCGGGGGGTCCTACAATGAGCAGTTCTTC,CASTPSGGSYNEQFF
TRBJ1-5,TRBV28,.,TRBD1,TGTGCCAGCACCAAGGGACAGGTCGGGCAGCCCCAGCATTTT,CASTKGQVGQPQHF
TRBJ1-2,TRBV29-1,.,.,TGCAGCGTAGAACTCCGGGACATCTTCCTCTATGGCTACACCTTC,CSVELRDIFLYGYTF
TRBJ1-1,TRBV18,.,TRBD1,TGTGCCAGTTCACAGGGGGCGAACACTGAAGCTTTCTTT,CASSQGANTEAFF
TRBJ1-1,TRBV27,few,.,TGTGCCAGCAGTTTCGGGGAGTACACTGAAGCTTTCTTT,CASSFGEYTEAFF
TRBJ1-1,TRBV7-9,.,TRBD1,TGTGCCAGCAGCTTACCGGGACAGGGGTACACTGAAGCTTTCTTT,CASSLPGQGYTEAFF
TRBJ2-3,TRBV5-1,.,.,TGCGCCAGCAGCCCAGGACAGACAGATACGCAGTATTTT,CASSPGQTDTQYF
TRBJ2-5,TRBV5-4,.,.,TGTGCCAGCAGCTGGGGGCGGAGCCAAGAGACCCAGTACTTC,CASSWGRSQETQYF
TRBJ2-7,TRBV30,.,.,TGTGCCTGGAGTGTTGGCGGGGGCGCCGACGAGCAGTACTTC,CAWSVGGGADEQYF
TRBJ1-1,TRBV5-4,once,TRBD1,TGTGCCAGCAGCTTTCGGACAGGGGCGAACACTGAAGCTTTCTTT,CASSFRTGANTEAFF
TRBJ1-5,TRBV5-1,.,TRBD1,TGCGCCAGCAGCTTGGAAGGGGGCCGCAATCAGCCCCAGCATTTT,CASSLEGGRNQPQHF
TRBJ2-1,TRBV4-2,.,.,TGTGCCAGCAGCCAAGACGGGGGCAGGGGGTTATACAATGAGCAGTTCTTC,CASSQDGGRGLYNEQFF
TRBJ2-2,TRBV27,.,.,TGTGCCAGCAGTTTAGAGGCACCGAACACCGGGGAGCTGTTTTTT,CASSLEAPNTGELFF
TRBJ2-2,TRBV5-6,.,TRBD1,TGTGCCAGCAGCTCCCGACAGGGGGCGCTAACCGGGGAGCTGTTTTTT,CASSSRQGALTGELFF
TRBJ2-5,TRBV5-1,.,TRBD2,TGCGCCAGCAGACTAGCGGGGCCGGAGACCCAGTACTTC,CASRLAGPETQYF
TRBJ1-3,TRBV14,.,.,TGTGCCAGCAGCCAAGACCGGGGAAACACCATATATTTT,CASSQDRGNTIYF
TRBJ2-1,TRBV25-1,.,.,TGTGCCAGCAGTGAATATGAGCGGAACAATGAGCAGTTCTTC,CASSEYERNNEQFF
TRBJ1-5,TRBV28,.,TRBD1,TGTGCCAGCACCTTGTCCCGGGACAGGGGGCGGGGAGGCAATCAGCCCCAGCATTTT,CASTLSRDRGRGGNQPQHF
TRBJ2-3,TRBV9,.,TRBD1,TGTGCCAGCAGCGTATTGGGACAGGGACGGGCAGATACGCAGTATTTT,CASSVLGQGRADTQYF
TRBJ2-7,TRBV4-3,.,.,TGCGCCAGCAGCCAAGAAGACCGCAGGGGTATCTACGAGCAGTACTTC,CASSQEDRRGIYEQYF
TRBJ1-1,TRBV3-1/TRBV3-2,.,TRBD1,TGTGCCAGCAGCCCCGGACAGGGTCGCCTAATGAACACTGAAGCTTTCTTT,CASSPGQGRLMNTEAFF
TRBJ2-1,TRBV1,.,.,TGCACCAGCAGCCAAGATCTTGAGAGGGTCGGGGTCAATGAGCAGTTCTTC,CTSSQDLERVGVNEQFF
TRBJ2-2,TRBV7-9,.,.,TGTGCCAGCAGCTTACCCAGGTCCAACACCGGGGAGCTGTTTTTT,CASSLPRSNTGELFF
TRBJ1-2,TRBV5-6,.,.,TGTGCCAGCAGCTTCTGGGGCGCCCTGAAGGATGGCTACACCTTC,CASSFWGALKDGYTF
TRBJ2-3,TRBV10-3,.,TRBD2,TGTGCCATCAGTGGAGTTGGGGCGGGGGTAAAAGATACGCAGTATTTT,CAISGVGAGVKDTQYF